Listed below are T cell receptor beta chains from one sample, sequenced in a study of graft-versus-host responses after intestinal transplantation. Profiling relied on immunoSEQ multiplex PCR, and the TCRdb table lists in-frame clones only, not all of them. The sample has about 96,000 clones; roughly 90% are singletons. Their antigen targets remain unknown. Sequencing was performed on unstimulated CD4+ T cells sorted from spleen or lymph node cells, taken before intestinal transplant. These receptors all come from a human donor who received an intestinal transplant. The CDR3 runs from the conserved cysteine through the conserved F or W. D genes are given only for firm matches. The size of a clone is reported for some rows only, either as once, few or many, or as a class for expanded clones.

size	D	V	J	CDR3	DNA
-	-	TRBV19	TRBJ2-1	CASTRADSYNEQFF	TGTGCCAGTACCCGAGCGGACTCCTACAATGAGCAGTTCTTC
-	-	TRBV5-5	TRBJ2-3	CASSAIRTEGTDTQYF	TGTGCCAGCAGCGCTATAAGGACAGAGGGCACAGATACGCAGTATTTT
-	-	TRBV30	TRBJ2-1	CAWSVGSYNEQFF	TGTGCCTGGAGTGTGGGCTCCTACAATGAGCAGTTCTTC
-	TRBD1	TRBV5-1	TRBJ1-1	CASSLRDRGRYTEAFF	TGCGCCAGCAGCTTGCGGGACAGGGGTAGATACACTGAAGCTTTCTTT
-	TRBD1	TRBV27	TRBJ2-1	CASSFSVTGTYNEQFF	TGTGCCAGCAGTTTTTCCGTGACAGGGACCTACAATGAGCAGTTCTTC
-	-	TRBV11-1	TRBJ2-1	CASSLYDSQYNEQFF	TGTGCCAGCAGCTTATACGACTCGCAATACAATGAGCAGTTCTTC
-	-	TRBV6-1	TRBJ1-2	CASSVQGNYGYTF	TGTGCCAGCAGTGTACAGGGTAACTATGGCTACACCTTC
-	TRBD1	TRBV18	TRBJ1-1	CASSPSHSLTGVSNTEAFF	TGTGCCAGCTCACCCTCCCACTCACTCACAGGGGTCTCAAACACTGAAGCTTTCTTT
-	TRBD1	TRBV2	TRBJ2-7	CASRAWPPRGQGYF	TGTGCCAGCAGGGCTTGGCCGCCCCGGGGACAGGGTTACTTC
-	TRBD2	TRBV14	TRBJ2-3	CASRPTGGVHTDTQYF	TGTGCCAGCAGACCGACTGGGGGGGTCCACACAGATACGCAGTATTTT
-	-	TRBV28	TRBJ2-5	CASSSGLRETQYF	TGTGCCAGCAGTTCAGGGCTGAGGGAGACCCAGTACTTC
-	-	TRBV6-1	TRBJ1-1	CASRAQGLDTEAFF	TGTGCCAGCAGGGCCCAGGGCTTGGACACTGAAGCTTTCTTT
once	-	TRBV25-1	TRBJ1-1	CASSESYLNTEAFF	TGTGCCAGCAGTGAGAGCTACCTGAACACTGAAGCTTTCTTT
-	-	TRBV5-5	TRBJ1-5	CASSFSHPSNQPQHF	TGTGCCAGCAGCTTTTCCCATCCCAGCAATCAGCCCCAGCATTTT
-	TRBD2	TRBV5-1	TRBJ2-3	CASSSTVLAGEGRSQYF	TGCGCCAGCAGCTCTACAGTACTAGCGGGAGAGGGGAGGTCGCAGTATTTT
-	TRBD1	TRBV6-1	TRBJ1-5	CASSVSGQGGQPQHF	TGTGCCAGCAGTGTCTCCGGACAGGGGGGTCAGCCCCAGCATTTT
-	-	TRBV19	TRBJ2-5	CASKVRGPGRVSETQYF	TGTGCCAGTAAGGTGAGGGGTCCGGGGAGAGTTTCAGAGACCCAGTACTTC
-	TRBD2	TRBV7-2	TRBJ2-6	CASSLTVVAGGSGANVLTF	TGTGCCAGCAGCTTAACCGTAGTAGCGGGAGGGTCTGGGGCCAACGTCCTGACTTTC
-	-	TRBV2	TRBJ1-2	CASRLRAGFGYGYTF	TGTGCCAGCAGGCTCCGGGCGGGTTTCGGCTATGGCTACACCTTC
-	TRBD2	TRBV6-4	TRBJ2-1	CASSDEVAGDPYNEQFF	TGTGCCAGCAGTGACGAAGTAGCGGGAGACCCCTACAATGAGCAGTTCTTC
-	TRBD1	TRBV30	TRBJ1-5	CAWSEGTGGRQPQHF	TGTGCCTGGAGTGAAGGGACAGGGGGCCGTCAGCCCCAGCATTTT
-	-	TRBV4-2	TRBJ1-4	CASSPRGTEEKLFF	TGTGCCAGCAGCCCCAGGGGTACAGAAGAAAAACTGTTTTTT
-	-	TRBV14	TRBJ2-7	CASSQIWSRDEQYF	TGTGCCAGCAGCCAAATCTGGAGCCGAGACGAGCAGTACTTC
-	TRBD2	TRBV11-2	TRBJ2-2	CASSLTAGRGGGELFF	TGTGCCAGCAGCTTAACAGCGGGACGCGGGGGCGGGGAGCTGTTTTTT
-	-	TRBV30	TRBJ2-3	CAWSSGGAAADTQYF	TGTGCCTGGAGTTCGGGCGGAGCAGCAGCAGATACGCAGTATTTT
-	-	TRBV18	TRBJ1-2	CASSPPRQYGYTF	TGTGCCAGCTCACCACCCCGACAGTATGGCTACACCTTC
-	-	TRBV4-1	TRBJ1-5	CASSPAGFGQPQHF	TGCGCCAGCAGCCCCGCAGGCTTTGGGCAGCCCCAGCATTTT
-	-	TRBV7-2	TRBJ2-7	CASSLGVSWPSATLYEQYF	TGTGCCAGCAGCTTAGGTGTTAGTTGGCCTAGCGCCACCCTCTACGAGCAGTACTTC
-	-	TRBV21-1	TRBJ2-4	CASSKGCLAKNIQYF	TGTGCCAGCAGCAAGGGTTGTCTAGCCAAAAACATTCAGTACTTC